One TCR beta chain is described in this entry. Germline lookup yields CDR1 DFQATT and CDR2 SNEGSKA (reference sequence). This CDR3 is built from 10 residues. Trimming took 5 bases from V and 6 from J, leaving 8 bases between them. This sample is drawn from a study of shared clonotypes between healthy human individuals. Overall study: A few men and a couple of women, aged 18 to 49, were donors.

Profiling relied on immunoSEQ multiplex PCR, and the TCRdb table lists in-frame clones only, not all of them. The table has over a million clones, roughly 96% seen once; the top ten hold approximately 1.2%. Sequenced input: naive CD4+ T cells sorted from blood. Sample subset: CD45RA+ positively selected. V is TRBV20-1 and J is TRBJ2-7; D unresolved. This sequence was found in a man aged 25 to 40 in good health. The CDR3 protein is CSASPSEQYF. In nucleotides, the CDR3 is TGCAGTGCTTCCCCTTCCGAGCAGTACTTC.